These 8 T cell receptor beta chains came from one sample sequenced in a study of T cells in Graves' hyperthyroidism and ophthalmopathy. Amplification targeted TCR beta CDR3 regions from RNA transcripts. First-round RT-PCR with HTBI primers amplified the TCR CDR3 region. MiXCR was run by TCRdb on the multiplex PCR reads, yielding one entry per CDR3 protein. The table records a few hundred thousand distinct CDR3 sequences, around 15% of them present only once. The sequenced sample consisted of blood. Source of these receptors: a woman in her late teens or twenties with Graves' hyperthyroidism.

On this clonotype itself: With a much larger clone just one base away, this may be a read error. The V gene is TRBV15, the J gene TRBJ2-5; D perhaps matches TRBD1 (6 bases). The germline CDR1 and CDR2 sequences are LNHNV and YYDKDF (reference sequence). The CDR3 sequence is 14 residues long. The V and J ends lost 1 base and 5 bases respectively, with 11 bases between them. The CDR3 DNA is TGTGCCACCAGCAGAGGCACAGGGACGGAGACCCAGTACTTC. This encodes CATSRGTGTETQYF.

This clonotype has just a few counts. This chain joins TRBV6-2 or TRBV6-3 and TRBJ1-5, with 12 bases fitting TRBD1. Germline V CDR1 and CDR2: MNHEY, SVGEGT. Unmatched junction bases numbered 4, after V lost 5 bases and J lost 8 bases. The length of the CDR3 is 14 residues. The CDR3 spells CASSGGQGAEPQHF. CDR3 coding DNA: TGTGCCAGCAGTGGGGGACAGGGGGCTGAGCCCCAGCATTTT.

This clonotype was seen at least ten times. CDR3: CASSFARGEKLFF. CDR3 nucleotides: TGTGCCAGCAGTTTCGCGAGGGGGGAAAAACTGTTTTTT. The chain has TRBV12-3 or TRBV12-4 and TRBJ1-4, with D perhaps TRBD1 (6 bases). The CDR3 covers 13 residues. V was clipped by 3 bases and J by 8 bases, with 10 bases between them.

This clonotype came up a few times. The chain couples TRBV7-9 to TRBJ2-1; tentative D call: TRBD2 (6 bases). The CDR3 consists of 13 residues. Germline-derived CDR1 and CDR2 are SEHNR and FQNEAQ (reference sequence). The germline V and J ends were trimmed by 1 base and 15 bases, with 16 bases remaining between them. The CDR3 loop is CASSLERRGDRFF. The CDR3 DNA follows: TGTGCCAGCAGCTTAGAGAGGAGGGGCGATCGGTTCTTC.

This clonotype was observed many times. V and J are TRBV28 and TRBJ1-1; D gene unclear. V was clipped by 4 bases and J by 1 base, with 16 bases between them. The CDR3 length is 16 residues. Germline lookup yields CDR1 MDHEN and CDR2 SYDVKM. CDR3 nucleotides: TGTGCCAGCAGTTCCCTTTCGGGTCGTTCGAACACTGAAGCTTTCTTT. This translates into CASSSLSGRSNTEAFF.

Turning to this clonotype: A much larger clone sits a single nucleotide away, making a read error possible. V is TRBV6-9 and J is TRBJ2-1, with D perhaps given as TRBD1 or TRBD2 (5 bases each). The J call is in doubt because the DNA end fits TRBJ2-7 better. The germline V gene has CDR1 MNHGY and CDR2 SVAAGI. The CDR3 runs to 16 residues. For the CDR3, the DNA is TGTGCCAGCAAAGTTATTTCAGGTGGGACCTACAATGAGCAGTACTTC. Translated: CASKVISGGTYNEQYF.

Many counts were recorded for this clonotype. The rearrangement joins TRBV5-1 to TRBJ2-2; D is possibly TRBD1 (5 bases). The CDR3 runs 15 residues. V lost 2 bases, J lost 2 bases, and 10 bases lay in between. Germline values: CDR1 SGHRS, CDR2 YFSETQ. Here the CDR3 reads CASSFRQFNTGELFF. The CDR3, as DNA: TGCGCCAGCAGCTTCCGACAGTTTAACACCGGGGAGCTGTTTTTT.

Ten or more counts support this clonotype. The V gene is TRBV2, the J gene TRBJ1-5; TRBD1 agrees at 9 bases. The germline V gene encodes CDR1 SNHLY and CDR2 FYNNEI. The V segment lost 5 bases and the J segment 2 bases; nucleotides outside the gene matches: 1. The CDR3 runs 14 residues. CDR3 loop: CASSWTGGNQPQHF. CDR3 sequence (DNA): TGTGCCAGCAGTTGGACAGGGGGCAATCAGCCCCAGCATTTT.